The clone carrying this T cell receptor beta chain was found a few times. Antigen specificity is unknown. Exclusion of a patient resulted from uncontrolled infection, other autoimmune disease, pregnancy or lactation. Germline values: CDR1 SQVTM, CDR2 ANQGSEA. The CDR3 is 12 amino acids. The V and J ends lost 6 bases and 2 bases, in that order; junction bases with no gene match: 1. There were TCR beta CDR3 regions amplified from RNA transcripts. During a first-round RT-PCR of the TCR CDR3, the HTBI primer set was used. One entry per CDR3 protein results from TCRdb running MiXCR on the multiplex PCR reads. The sample has over 300,000 distinct CDR3 sequences, roughly 13% seen once. The data were taken from a study of T cells in Graves' hyperthyroidism and ophthalmopathy. Whole-study findings and limits: It was a median approximately 6 months before onset that the model predicted ophthalmopathy. Ophthalmopathy was separated from stable hyperthyroidism by a 13 V-J model. Most thyroid clonotypes expanded above 0.001 appeared in blood too.

J is TRBJ1-1 and V is TRBV29-1, with 9 bases lining up with TRBD1. The sequence was collected from a woman aged 60-75 years with Graves' hyperthyroidism. The sequencing input was blood. The CDR3 protein is CSVDRGNTEAFF. The CDR3 DNA sequence: TGCAGCGTGGACAGGGGAAACACTGAAGCTTTCTTT.